The 10 T cell receptor beta chains reported below all come from one sample, sequenced in a study of shared T cell receptors in the human thymus. Clones were sequenced by immunoSEQ multiplex PCR, and TCRdb holds only the in-frame ones, with some missing. The sample records 700,000 to 750,000 clones, around 85% being singletons. These same records also appear under a second study, on human thymus T cells.

Sequenced input: thymocytes. These receptors all stem from a girl under three years old with a congenital heart defect.

The chain is built from TRBV5-6 and TRBJ2-5, with D unresolved. The germline V and J ends were trimmed by 4 bases and 2 bases, with 21 bases remaining between them. This CDR3 region has 17 residues. Germline CDR1 is SGHDT and CDR2 is YYEEEE. The CDR3 reads CASSPTTTPDLQETQYF. The CDR3 nucleotides read TGTGCCAGCAGCCCGACCACTACGCCGGATCTACAAGAGACCCAGTACTTC.

V usage is TRBV6-5 and J usage is TRBJ1-2, with D maybe TRBD1 (6 bases). The CDR3 length is 13 residues. V lost 7 bases, J lost 2 bases, and 11 bases lay in between. Germline V gene lookup returns CDR1 MNHEY and CDR2 SVGAGI. The CDR3 loop reads CASIGQHNYGYTF. For the CDR3, the DNA is TGTGCCAGCATTGGACAGCACAACTATGGCTACACCTTC.

The J gene is TRBJ2-7, the V gene TRBV7-2, with TRBD1 as a possible D gene (5 bases). The CDR3 has 17 residues. The ends were cut back, 5 bases at V and 3 bases at J, with 23 bases in the middle. Germline V CDR1 and CDR2: SGHTA, FQGNSA. Here the CDR3 reads CASSRIWTLESNYEQYF. The DNA of the CDR3 is TGTGCCAGCAGCCGAATATGGACACTGGAGTCAAACTACGAGCAGTACTTC.

This clone appeared a few times. The chain carries TRBV5-8 and TRBJ2-7; D is ambiguous. CDR1 and CDR2 (germline): SGHTS, YDEGEE. The germline V and J ends were trimmed by 0 bases and 3 bases, with 16 bases remaining between them. The CDR3 loop spans 16 amino acids. CDR3 DNA: TGTGCCAGCAGCTTGGTCGCCGTGAAAGAGAACTACGAGCAGTACTTC. It yields the protein CASSLVAVKENYEQYF.

The rearrangement joins TRBV14 to TRBJ1-1; TRBD1 is a possible D gene (6 bases). The CDR3 extends over 16 amino acids. Trimming pared 4 bases from V and 1 base from J, leaving 16 bases between. Germline V gene lookup returns CDR1 SGHDN and CDR2 FVKESK. The CDR3 DNA sequence: TGTGCCAGCAGCCGCCGAACAGGGTTGACGAACACTGAAGCTTTCTTT. Its protein is CASSRRTGLTNTEAFF.

V is TRBV14 and J is TRBJ1-2; 7 bases line up with TRBD1. Germline values: CDR1 SGHDN, CDR2 FVKESK. V lost 4 bases, J lost 1 base, and 9 bases stayed unmatched. The CDR3 has 16 amino acids. For the CDR3, the DNA is TGTGCCAGCAGCCGCAGACAGGGTCGGAATAACTATGGCTACACCTTC. Encoded protein: CASSRRQGRNNYGYTF.

The chain has TRBV11-2 and TRBJ2-3; D possibly corresponds to TRBD2 (6 bases). Germline CDR1 is SGHAT and CDR2 is FQNNGV. The CDR3 totals 13 residues. The germline V and J ends were trimmed by 0 bases and 11 bases, with 12 bases remaining between them. The CDR3 DNA reads TGTGCCAGCAGCTTAGAACTGGGGGGTCGGCAGTATTTT. This translates into CASSLELGGRQYF.

In this sample, this clone turned up a few times. The gene calls are TRBV5-6 and TRBJ2-5; maybe TRBD1 (6 bases). Germline CDR1 and CDR2: SGHDT and YYEEEE. The V and J ends lost 0 bases and 5 bases respectively, with 17 bases between them. The CDR3 covers 16 residues. CDR3 DNA sequence: TGTGCCAGCAGCTTGGCCCCCGGGACACCCCGGGAGACCCAGTACTTC. Encoded protein: CASSLAPGTPRETQYF. Combining the CDR3 with reference TRBV5-6 and TRBJ2-5 gives the whole variable domain DAGVTQSPTHLIKTRGQQVTLRCSPKSGHDTVSWYQQALGQGPQFIFQYYEEEERQRGNFPDRFSGHQFPNYSSELNVNALLLGDSALYLCASSLAPGTPRETQYFGPGTRLLVL.

The genes are TRBV6-5 and TRBJ1-5; 8 bases fit TRBD1. Germline CDR1 MNHEY, CDR2 SVGAGI. CDR3 size: 14 residues. J was trimmed by 7 bases and V by 5 bases; bases with no gene match: 7. CDR3 DNA: TGTGCCAGCAGTCTCGACAGGGGTGGCCAGCCCCAGCATTTT. As protein: CASSLDRGGQPQHF.

The rearrangement links TRBV19 to TRBJ2-7; the match to TRBD1 covers 7 bases. The V segment lost 6 bases and the J segment 3 bases; nucleotides outside the gene matches: 14. Germline CDR1 is LNHDA and CDR2 is SQIVND (reference sequence). This CDR3 is 16 amino acids long. The CDR3: CASSPQKGAGGYEQYF. The CDR3 DNA sequence: TGTGCCAGTAGCCCCCAAAAGGGGGCTGGGGGCTACGAGCAGTACTTC.